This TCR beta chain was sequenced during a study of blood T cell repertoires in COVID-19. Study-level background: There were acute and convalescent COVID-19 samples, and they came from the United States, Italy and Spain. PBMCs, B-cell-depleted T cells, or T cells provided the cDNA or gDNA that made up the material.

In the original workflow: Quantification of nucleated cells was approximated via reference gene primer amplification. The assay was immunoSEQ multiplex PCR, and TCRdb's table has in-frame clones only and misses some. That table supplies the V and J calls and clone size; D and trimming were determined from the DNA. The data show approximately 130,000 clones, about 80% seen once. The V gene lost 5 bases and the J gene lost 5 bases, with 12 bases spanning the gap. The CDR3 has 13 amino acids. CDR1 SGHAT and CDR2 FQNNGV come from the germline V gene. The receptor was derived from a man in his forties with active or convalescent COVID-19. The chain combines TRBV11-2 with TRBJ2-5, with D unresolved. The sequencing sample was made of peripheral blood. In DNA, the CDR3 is TGTGCCAGCAGCCCGCTAGTCCGGGAGACCCAGTACTTC. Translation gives CASSPLVRETQYF.